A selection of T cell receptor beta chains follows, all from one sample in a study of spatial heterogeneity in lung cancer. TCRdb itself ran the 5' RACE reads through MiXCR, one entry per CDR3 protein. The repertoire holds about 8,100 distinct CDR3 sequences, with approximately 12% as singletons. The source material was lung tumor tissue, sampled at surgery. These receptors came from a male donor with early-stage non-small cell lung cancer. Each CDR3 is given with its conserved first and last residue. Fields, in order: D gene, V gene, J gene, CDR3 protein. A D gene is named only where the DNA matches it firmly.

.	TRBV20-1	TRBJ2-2	CSARPLGTGELFF
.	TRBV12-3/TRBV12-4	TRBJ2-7	CASSLGRGVYEQYF
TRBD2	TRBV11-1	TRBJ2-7	CASSLGRSGRPTYEQYF
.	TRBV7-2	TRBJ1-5	CASSSGAGGNQPQHF
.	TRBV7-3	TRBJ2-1	CASSLMADNEQFF
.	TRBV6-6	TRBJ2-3	CASSLRPRTGTDTQYF
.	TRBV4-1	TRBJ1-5	CASSQALSGVGNQPQHF
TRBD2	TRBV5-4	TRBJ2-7	CASSFQGPVGLAESSYEQYF
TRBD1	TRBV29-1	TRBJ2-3	CSVEGGQGADTQYF
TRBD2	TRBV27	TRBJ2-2	CASSSQGTSGTLTGELFF
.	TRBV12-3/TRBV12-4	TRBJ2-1	CASSLVNEQFF
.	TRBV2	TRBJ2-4	CASSAGVIAKNIQYF